This entry lists 6 T cell receptor beta chains sequenced from one sample in a study of blood T cell repertoires in COVID-19. Some clones are missing from TCRdb's copy, which holds only in-frame ones; the method was immunoSEQ multiplex PCR. The sample carries approximately 200,000 clones, 65% to 90% recorded once. Specimen: peripheral blood. These receptors originate from a human donor in a cohort sampled during active COVID-19.

The CDR3 spells CASSYRLAPDTQYF. The CDR3 bases are TGTGCCAGCAGTTATAGACTAGCCCCAGATACGCAGTATTTT. J is TRBJ2-3 and V is TRBV6-2 or TRBV6-3, with 7 nucleotides matching TRBD2. The length of the CDR3 is 14 residues. V gave up 3 bases and J gave up 4 bases; unmatched junction bases: 4. Germline V gene sequence: CDR1 MNHEY, CDR2 SVGEGT.

The V call is TRBV6-5, the J call TRBJ2-4; possible D gene TRBD1, 5 bases. V lost 4 bases and J 0 bases, leaving 7 bases between the germline ends. This CDR3 has 14 residues. Germline assignment: CDR1 MNHEY and CDR2 SVGAGI. Here the CDR3 DNA reads TGTGCCAGCAGTTCGGACATAGCCAAAAACATTCAGTACTTC. Amino acids: CASSSDIAKNIQYF.

This clone was counted only a few times. Other DNA variants within this sample encode the same CDR3. V usage is TRBV4-1 and J usage is TRBJ2-7; D is undetermined. The CDR3 has 13 residues. Per the germline V gene, CDR1 is MGHRA and CDR2 is YSYEKL. Trimming pared 0 bases from V and 4 bases from J, leaving 7 bases between. The CDR3 is CASSQDGAYEQYF. The CDR3 coding sequence is TGCGCCAGCAGCCAAGATGGAGCGTACGAGCAGTACTTC.

In nucleotides, the CDR3 is TGTGCTAGTGGTTTGGCCCAAAGCCACACAGATACGCAGTATTTT. As protein: CASGLAQSHTDTQYF. The chain recombines TRBV12-5 with TRBJ2-3; unclear D gene. The germline V and J ends were trimmed by 1 base and 2 bases, with 10 bases remaining between them. This CDR3 region has 15 residues. Germline assignment: CDR1 LGHNT and CDR2 FRNRAP. The full variable domain, its missing parts supplied by reference TRBV12-5 and TRBJ2-3, is DARVTQTPRHKVTEMGQEVTMRCQPILGHNTVFWYRQTMMQGLELLAYFRNRAPLDDSGMPKDRFSAEMPDATLATLKIQPSEPRDSAVYFCASGLAQSHTDTQYFGPGTRLTVL.

V is TRBV11-2 and J is TRBJ2-3; TRBD2 aligns across 11 bases. V shed 5 bases and J 2 bases; nucleotides not matched to a gene: 15. The CDR3 is 19 residues long. Looked up from germline, CDR1 is SGHAT and CDR2 is FQNNGV. In DNA, the CDR3 is TGTGCCAGCAGCCTTTCGGGACGATATAGCGGGAGGGCCACAGATACGCAGTATTTT. Amino acids: CASSLSGRYSGRATDTQYF.

J is TRBJ2-1 and V is TRBV12-2; the table's D call of TRBD2 was not tested on the DNA. TRBV12-2 is described as a pseudogene. This CDR3 has 18 residues. The CDR3 spells CASRLVGGLAGIYNEQFF. In DNA, the CDR3 is TGTGCAAGTCGCTTAGTAGGGGGACTAGCGGGAATTTACAATGAGCAGTTCTTC.